This T cell receptor (beta chain) was recovered during a study of OX40 agonist ivuxolimab in advanced cancers. Study as a whole: Checkpoint inhibitors had been given previously to 40% of patients. There were three patients with partial responses, one having hepatocellular carcinoma and two cutaneous melanoma.

Study observations and caveats: Also showing low normalized T-cell clonal expansion were some of the nonresponders. The CD4+ and CD8+ T cells in the blood had expanded clonally by week 6 at 0.1 to 3.0 mg/kg.

To note about this clone: Antigen unknown.

Produced via immunoSEQ multiplex PCR; TCRdb's table is partial and in-frame only. This table holds fewer than 20,000 clones, 75% to 85% found once. The CDR3 loop spans 14 amino acids. Germline-derived CDR1 and CDR2 are SGHNT and YYREEE (reference sequence). Trimming stripped 4 bases from V and 0 bases from J, with 8 bases between. The receptor was derived from an adult with an advanced solid tumor such as melanoma, head and neck, liver or kidney cancer. The rearrangement joins TRBV5-4 to TRBJ1-5; no firm D call. Specimen: CD4+ or CD8+ T cells sorted from blood, collected in a trial of the OX40 agonist ivuxolimab. CDR3 residues: CASSGGLSNQPQHF. The CDR3 DNA reads TGTGCCAGCAGCGGCGGGCTTAGCAATCAGCCCCAGCATTTT.